This T cell receptor beta chain comes out of a study of molecular identifiers for immune sequencing clone quantification (dated by TCRdb to the late 2010s). Regarding the research as a whole: In a replicate experiment, RNA from around 20,000 or 100,000 naive CD8 T cells was split into five aliquots, four of which were sequenced. The study was a methods study using CD8 T cells to benchmark molecular-identifier clustering-based TCR repertoire sequencing (MIDCIRS) and TCR RNA copy counting. The investigation overall reported the following: When barcode sub-clustering was not used, chimeric consensus sequences inflated TCR diversity, with chimeras reaching as high as 47%. Highly expanded clone sizes could be underestimated if identical TCR molecules share a barcode. In CMV-specific effector cells, clones with more than 20 RNA copies contained over 99% of molecules, whereas in naive cells such clones contained under 1% of molecules. Modeling indicated 2.5 to 3 TCR RNA copies recovered per cell, compared with around 11 by digital PCR, which implies a capture efficiency of around 30%. A single cell's worth of spiked-in Jurkat TCR RNA was reported detectable even among approximately 930,000 naive CD8 T cells. Naive libraries contained spiked-in Jurkat TCR RNA (approximately 10 copies' worth), which is not part of the donor repertoire.

On this clonotype itself: The antigen this receptor binds is unknown. One base away lies a much larger clone, so this may be a sequencing read error.

Libraries came from PCR. Sequencing took place on a NextSeq 500. Preparation of bulk TCR libraries followed a previously described approach, with the TCR primers listed in Table S5. Total RNA was purified with the Qiagen AllPrep DNA/RNA kit. Reads from multiple sequencing runs of the same library were pooled before analysis. As for the original processing: Reads were retained only if an exact TCR constant sequence was present, and the retained reads were trimmed to 150 nt and grouped according to their 12-nt molecular barcodes. Within each barcode group, reads were sub-clustered at a 15% Levenshtein threshold, and quality-weighted consensus sequences were built per RNA molecule. Non-functional sequences were discarded, and so were lower-count sequences lying one edit away from another sequence. Based on fitting two negative binomial distributions, any barcode sub-cluster with under 20% of the maximum read count was discarded. TCRdb applied fastp at Q25 and MiXCR to the public reads, then kept only in-frame beta chains. All rows with the same CDR3 protein become a single entry with the most common DNA and genes. What appears here as the V and J calls and clone size reflects TCRdb's work, not the paper's. The sample table records more than 85,000 distinct CDR3 sequences; 36% of these occur just once. Around 3.8% of the sample goes to the ten largest clones.

Libraries of naive CD8 T cells were built from around 20,000 to 1,000,000 sorted cells, with 10%, 30% or 50% of the purified RNA used. Naive CD8 T cells were FACS-sorted as CD8+CD4-CCR7+CD45RA+ on a BD FACSAria II into RLT Plus buffer. To test detection sensitivity, Jurkat RNA equivalent to more than eight TCR copies was spiked into samples of about 19,000-1,100,000 naive CD8 T cells. CD8 T cells were enriched with RosetteSep CD8+ T Cell Enrichment Cocktail and Ficoll-Paque, followed by ACK red cell lysis. Between the V and J ends, shortened by 4 bases and 1 base respectively, the junction contains 5 bases. Its CDR3 holds 12 amino acids, cysteine through phenylalanine. Only the CDR3 part of the read is kept: 36 bases, read in frame from the first base. CDR1 and CDR2, per the germline V gene (reference sequence), are SEHNR and FQNEAQ.

Recombination linked TRBV7-9 to TRBJ2-7; there is no confident call for the D gene. This clonotype was sampled from a human donor in good health. Some libraries in this study had Jurkat cell RNA spiked in. Sequencing input: naive CD8+ T cells from blood, with Jurkat cell RNA spiked in. What the cell subset or site label conveys for this sample: FACS-sorted CD8+CD4-CCR7+CD45RA+ naive T cells. The CDR3 has the sequence CASSCISYEQYF. The bases are TGTGCCAGCAGCTGTATTTCCTACGAGCAGTACTTC. This CDR3, with the reference TRBV7-9 and TRBJ2-7 proteins standing in past its ends, gives the full variable domain DTGVSQNPRHKITKRGQNVTFRCDPISEHNRLYWYRQTLGQGPEFLTYFQNEAQLEKSRLLSDRFSAERPKGSFSTLEIQRTEQGDSAMYLCASSCISYEQYFGPGTRLTVT.